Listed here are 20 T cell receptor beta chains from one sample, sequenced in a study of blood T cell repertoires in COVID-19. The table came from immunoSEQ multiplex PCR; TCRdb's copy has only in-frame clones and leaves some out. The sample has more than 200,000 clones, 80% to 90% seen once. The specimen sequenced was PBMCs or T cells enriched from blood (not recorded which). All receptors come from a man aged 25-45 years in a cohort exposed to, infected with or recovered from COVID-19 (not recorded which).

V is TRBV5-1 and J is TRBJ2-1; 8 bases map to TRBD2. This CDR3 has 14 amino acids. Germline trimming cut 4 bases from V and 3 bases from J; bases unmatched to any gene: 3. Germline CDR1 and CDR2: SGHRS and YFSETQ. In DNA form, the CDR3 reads TGCGCCAGCAGCCGAGCGGGAGACTACAATGAGCAGTTCTTC. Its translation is CASSRAGDYNEQFF. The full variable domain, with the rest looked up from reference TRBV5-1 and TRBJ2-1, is KAGVTQTPRYLIKTRGQQVTLSCSPISGHRSVSWYQQTPGQGLQFLFEYFSETQRNKGNFPGRFSGRQFSNSRSEMNVSTLELGDSALYLCASSRAGDYNEQFFGPGTRLTVL.

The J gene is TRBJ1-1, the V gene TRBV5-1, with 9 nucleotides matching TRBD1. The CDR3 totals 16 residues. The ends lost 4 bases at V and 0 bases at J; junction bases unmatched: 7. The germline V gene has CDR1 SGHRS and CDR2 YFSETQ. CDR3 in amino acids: CASSEGQGRMNTEAFF. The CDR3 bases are TGCGCCAGCAGCGAGGGACAGGGTAGAATGAACACTGAAGCTTTCTTT.

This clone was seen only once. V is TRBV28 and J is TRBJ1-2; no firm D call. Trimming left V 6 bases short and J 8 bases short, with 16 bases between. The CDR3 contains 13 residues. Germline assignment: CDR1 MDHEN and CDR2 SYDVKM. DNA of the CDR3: TGTGCCAGCAGGAAACCCCTCACGGGGGGCTACACCTTC. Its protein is CASRKPLTGGYTF.

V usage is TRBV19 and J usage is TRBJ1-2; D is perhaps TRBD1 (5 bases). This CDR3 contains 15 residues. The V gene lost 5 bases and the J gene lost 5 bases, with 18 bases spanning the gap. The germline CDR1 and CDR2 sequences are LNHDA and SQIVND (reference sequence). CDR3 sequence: CASSQRDGGMYGYTF. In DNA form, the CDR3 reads TGTGCCAGTAGTCAAAGGGACGGGGGAATGTATGGCTACACCTTC.

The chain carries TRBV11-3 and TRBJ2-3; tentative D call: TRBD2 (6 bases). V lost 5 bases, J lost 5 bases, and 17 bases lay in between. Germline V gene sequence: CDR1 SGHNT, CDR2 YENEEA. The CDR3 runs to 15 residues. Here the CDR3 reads CASSPRTGDRDTQYF. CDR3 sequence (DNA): TGTGCCAGCAGCCCCCGGACGGGAGATAGAGATACGCAGTATTTT.

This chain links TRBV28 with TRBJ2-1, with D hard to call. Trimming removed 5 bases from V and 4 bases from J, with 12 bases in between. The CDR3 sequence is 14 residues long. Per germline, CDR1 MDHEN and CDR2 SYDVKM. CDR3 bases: TGTGCCAGCAGTCGAGTCAGGAAATACAATGAGCAGTTCTTC. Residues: CASSRVRKYNEQFF.

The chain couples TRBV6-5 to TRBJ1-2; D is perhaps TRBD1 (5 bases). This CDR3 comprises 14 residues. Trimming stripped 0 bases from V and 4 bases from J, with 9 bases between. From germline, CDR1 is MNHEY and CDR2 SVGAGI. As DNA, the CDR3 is TGTGCCAGCAGTTACTCTCCAGGGTTCTATGGCTACACCTTC. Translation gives CASSYSPGFYGYTF.

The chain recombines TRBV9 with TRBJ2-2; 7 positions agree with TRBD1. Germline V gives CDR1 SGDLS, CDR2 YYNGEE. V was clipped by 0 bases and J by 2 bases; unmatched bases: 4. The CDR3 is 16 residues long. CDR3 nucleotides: TGTGCCAGCAGCGTAGCTACAGGGGCCAACACCGGGGAGCTGTTTTTT. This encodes CASSVATGANTGELFF. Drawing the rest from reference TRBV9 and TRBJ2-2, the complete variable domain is DSGVTQTPKHLITATGQRVTLRCSPRSGDLSVYWYQQSLDQGLQFLIQYYNGEERAKGNILERFSAQQFPDLHSELNLSSLELGDSALYFCASSVATGANTGELFFGEGSRLTVL.

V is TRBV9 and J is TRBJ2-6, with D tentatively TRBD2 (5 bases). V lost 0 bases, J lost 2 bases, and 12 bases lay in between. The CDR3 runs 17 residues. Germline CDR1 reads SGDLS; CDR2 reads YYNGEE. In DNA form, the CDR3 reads TGTGCCAGCAGCGTAGTGTCGGGAACACCTGGGGCCAACGTCCTGACTTTC. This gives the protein CASSVVSGTPGANVLTF.

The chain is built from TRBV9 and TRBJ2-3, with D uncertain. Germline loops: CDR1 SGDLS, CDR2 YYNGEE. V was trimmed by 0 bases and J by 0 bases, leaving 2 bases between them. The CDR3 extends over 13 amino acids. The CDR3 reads CASSVASTDTQYF. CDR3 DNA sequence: TGTGCCAGCAGCGTAGCTAGCACAGATACGCAGTATTTT.

The DNA for the CDR3 is TGTGCCAGCAGCCAATACGGGTACACTGAAGCTTTCTTT. It specifies CASSQYGYTEAFF. V and J are TRBV16 and TRBJ1-1, with D hard to call. The CDR3 spans 13 residues. V dropped 1 base and J dropped 3 bases, with 6 bases sitting between them. CDR1 is KGHSY, CDR2 FQNENV, per germline.

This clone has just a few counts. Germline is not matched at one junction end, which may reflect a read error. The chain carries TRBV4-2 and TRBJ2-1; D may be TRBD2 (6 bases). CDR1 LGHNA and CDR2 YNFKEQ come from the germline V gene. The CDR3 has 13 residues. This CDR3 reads CTSSQGEQRVQFF. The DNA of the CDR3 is TGTACCAGCAGCCAAGGAGAGCAGCGGGTGCAGTTCTTC.

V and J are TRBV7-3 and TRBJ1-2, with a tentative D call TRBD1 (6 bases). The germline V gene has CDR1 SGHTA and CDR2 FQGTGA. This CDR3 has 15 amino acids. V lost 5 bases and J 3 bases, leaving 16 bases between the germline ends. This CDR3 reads CASSLNRVNDYGYTF. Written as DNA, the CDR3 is TGTGCCAGCAGCCTTAACAGGGTTAACGACTATGGCTACACCTTC.

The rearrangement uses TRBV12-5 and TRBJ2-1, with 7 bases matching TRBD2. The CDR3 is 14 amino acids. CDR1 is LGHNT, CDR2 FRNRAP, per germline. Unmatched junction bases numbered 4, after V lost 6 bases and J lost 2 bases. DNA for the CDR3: TGTGCTAGTGGGCTAGCGGATACCTACAATGAGCAGTTCTTC. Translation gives CASGLADTYNEQFF.

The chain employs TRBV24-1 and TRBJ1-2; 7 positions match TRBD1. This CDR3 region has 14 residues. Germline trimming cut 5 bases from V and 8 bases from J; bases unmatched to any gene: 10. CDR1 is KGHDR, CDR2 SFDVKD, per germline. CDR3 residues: CATSGTRQGQGYTF. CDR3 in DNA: TGTGCCACCAGTGGAACTCGACAGGGACAGGGCTACACCTTC.

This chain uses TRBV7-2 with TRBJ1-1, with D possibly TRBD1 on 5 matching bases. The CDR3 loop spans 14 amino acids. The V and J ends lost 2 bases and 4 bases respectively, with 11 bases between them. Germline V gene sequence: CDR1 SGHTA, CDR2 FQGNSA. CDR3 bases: TGTGCCAGCAGCTTAAGTCCACAGGCCACTGAAGCTTTCTTT. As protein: CASSLSPQATEAFF. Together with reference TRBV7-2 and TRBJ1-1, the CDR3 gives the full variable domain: GAGVSQSPSNKVTEKGKDVELRCDPISGHTALYWYRQSLGQGLEFLIYFQGNSAPDKSGLPSDRFSAERTGGSVSTLTIQRTQQEDSAVYLCASSLSPQATEAFFGQGTRLTVV.

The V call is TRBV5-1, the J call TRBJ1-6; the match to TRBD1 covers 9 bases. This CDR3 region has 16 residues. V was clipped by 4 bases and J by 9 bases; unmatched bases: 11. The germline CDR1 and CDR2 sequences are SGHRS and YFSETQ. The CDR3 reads CASSARTGESSSPLHF. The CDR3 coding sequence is TGCGCCAGCAGCGCCCGGACAGGGGAGAGTAGTTCACCCCTCCACTTT.

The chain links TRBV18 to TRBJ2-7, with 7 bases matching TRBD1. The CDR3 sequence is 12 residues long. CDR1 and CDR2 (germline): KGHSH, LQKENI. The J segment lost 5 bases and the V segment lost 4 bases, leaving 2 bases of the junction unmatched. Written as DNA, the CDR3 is TGTGCCAGCTCACGCACAGGGGACGAGCAGTACTTC. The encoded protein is CASSRTGDEQYF.

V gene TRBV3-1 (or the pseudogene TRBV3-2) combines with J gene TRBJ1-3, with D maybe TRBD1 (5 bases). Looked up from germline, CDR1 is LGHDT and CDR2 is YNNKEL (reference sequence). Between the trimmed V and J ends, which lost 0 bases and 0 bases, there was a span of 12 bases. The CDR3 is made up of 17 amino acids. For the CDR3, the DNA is TGTGCCAGCAGCCAAGAACCGAGACAGTTCTCTGGAAACACCATATATTTT. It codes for CASSQEPRQFSGNTIYF.

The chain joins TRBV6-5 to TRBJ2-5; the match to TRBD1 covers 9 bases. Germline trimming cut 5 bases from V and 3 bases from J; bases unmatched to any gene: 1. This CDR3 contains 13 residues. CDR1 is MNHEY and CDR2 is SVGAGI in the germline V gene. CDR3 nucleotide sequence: TGTGCCAGCAGTCGGACAGGGGAAGAGACCCAGTACTTC. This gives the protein CASSRTGEETQYF.